This TCR beta chain was recovered during a study of blood T cells in healthy people across ages. The germline V gene has CDR1 SGDLS and CDR2 YYNGEE. This CDR3 spans 16 amino acids. After removal of 0 bases from V and 2 bases from J, the junction contained 4 bases not matched to a gene. A second about 7 to 11 cycle PCR used barcoded and J-beta primers. Template switching added a 12-random-nucleotide identifier to every cDNA molecule. TCRdb analysed the 5' RACE reads with MiXCR anew, one entry per CDR3 protein. The table has approximately 1.5 million distinct CDR3 sequences, roughly 32% seen once; the top ten hold 10% to 12%.

The chain recombines TRBV9 with TRBJ2-1; 8 bases are a match to TRBD2. Sequencing was done on a sample of blood. This receptor was taken from a woman aged 30 to 39 in good health. DNA of the CDR3: TGTGCCAGCAGCGTAGGTCTAGCGGGTCCCTACAATGAGCAGTTCTTC. Amino acid sequence: CASSVGLAGPYNEQFF.